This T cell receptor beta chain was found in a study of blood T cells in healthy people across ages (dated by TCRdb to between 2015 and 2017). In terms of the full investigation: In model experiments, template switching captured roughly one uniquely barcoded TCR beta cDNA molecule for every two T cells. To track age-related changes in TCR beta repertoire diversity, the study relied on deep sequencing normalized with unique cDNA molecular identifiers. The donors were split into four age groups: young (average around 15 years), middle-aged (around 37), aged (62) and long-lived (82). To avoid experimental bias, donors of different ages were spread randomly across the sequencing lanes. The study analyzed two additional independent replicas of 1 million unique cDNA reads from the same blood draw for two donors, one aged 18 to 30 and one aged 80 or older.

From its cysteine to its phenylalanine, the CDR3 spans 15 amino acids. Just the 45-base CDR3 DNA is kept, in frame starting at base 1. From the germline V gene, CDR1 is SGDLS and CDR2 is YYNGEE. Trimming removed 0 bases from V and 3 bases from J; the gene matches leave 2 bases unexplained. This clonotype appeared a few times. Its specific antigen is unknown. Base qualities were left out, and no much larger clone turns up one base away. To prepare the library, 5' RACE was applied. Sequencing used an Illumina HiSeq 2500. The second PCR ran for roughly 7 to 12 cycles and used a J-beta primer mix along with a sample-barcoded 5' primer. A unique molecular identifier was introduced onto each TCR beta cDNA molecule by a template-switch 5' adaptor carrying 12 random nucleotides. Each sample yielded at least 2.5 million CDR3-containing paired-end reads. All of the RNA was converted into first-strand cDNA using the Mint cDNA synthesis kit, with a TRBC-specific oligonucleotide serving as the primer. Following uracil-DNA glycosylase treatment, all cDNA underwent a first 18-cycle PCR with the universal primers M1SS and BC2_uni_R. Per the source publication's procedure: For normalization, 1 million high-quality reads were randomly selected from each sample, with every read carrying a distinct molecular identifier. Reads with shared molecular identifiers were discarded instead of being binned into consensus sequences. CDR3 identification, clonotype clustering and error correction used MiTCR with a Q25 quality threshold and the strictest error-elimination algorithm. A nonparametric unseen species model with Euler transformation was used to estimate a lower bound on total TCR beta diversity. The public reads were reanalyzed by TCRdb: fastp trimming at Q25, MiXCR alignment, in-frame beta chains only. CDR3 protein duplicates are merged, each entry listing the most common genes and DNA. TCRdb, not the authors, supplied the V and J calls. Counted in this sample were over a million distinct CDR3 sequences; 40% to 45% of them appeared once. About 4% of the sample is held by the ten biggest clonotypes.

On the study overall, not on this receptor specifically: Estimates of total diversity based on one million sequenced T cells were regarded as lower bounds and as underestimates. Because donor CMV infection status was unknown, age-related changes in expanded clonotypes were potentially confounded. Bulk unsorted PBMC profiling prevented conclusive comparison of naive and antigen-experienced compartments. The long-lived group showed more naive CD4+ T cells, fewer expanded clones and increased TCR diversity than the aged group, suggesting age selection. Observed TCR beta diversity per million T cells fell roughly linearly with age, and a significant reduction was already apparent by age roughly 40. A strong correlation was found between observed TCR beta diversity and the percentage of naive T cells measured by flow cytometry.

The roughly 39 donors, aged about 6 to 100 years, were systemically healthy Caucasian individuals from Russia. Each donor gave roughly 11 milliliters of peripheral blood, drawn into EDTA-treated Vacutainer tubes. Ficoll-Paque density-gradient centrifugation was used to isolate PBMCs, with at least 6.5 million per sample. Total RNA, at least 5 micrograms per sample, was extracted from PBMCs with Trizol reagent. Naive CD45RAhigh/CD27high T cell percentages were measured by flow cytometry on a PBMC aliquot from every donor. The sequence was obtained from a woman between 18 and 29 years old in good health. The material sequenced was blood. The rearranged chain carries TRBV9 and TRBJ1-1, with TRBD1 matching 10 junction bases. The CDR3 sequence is CASSVEDRGYTEAFF. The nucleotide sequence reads TGTGCCAGCAGCGTAGAGGACAGGGGGTACACTGAAGCTTTCTTT.